The rows below give T cell receptor beta chains drawn from one sample of a study of cytomegalovirus exposure and HLA in healthy donors. Sequenced by immunoSEQ multiplex PCR; TCRdb stores in-frame clones only, minus some. Of some 140,000 clones listed, 65% to 80% are singletons. Material for sequencing was PBMCs. Every receptor here comes from a man younger than 35 in good health and CMV-seronegative. Each CDR3 is given with its conserved first and last residue. The D gene is left open where the match is weak. Size is stated for part of the rows, as once, few or many counts, or as a class when the clone is expanded.

size	V	J	D	CDR3	DNA
-	TRBV5-6	TRBJ2-4	TRBD1	CASSWVDRGNSQYF	TGTGCCAGCAGTTGGGTGGACAGGGGAAACAGTCAGTACTTC
-	TRBV28	TRBJ2-2	-	CASKGPGELFF	TGTGCCAGCAAGGGGCCCGGGGAGCTGTTTTTT
-	TRBV5-1	TRBJ1-4	TRBD1	CASRTGPNEKLFF	TGCGCCAGCCGGACAGGACCCAATGAAAAACTGTTTTTT
-	TRBV27	TRBJ1-1	TRBD1	CASSILQGHTEAFF	TGTGCCAGCAGTATCCTACAGGGGCACACTGAAGCTTTCTTT
-	TRBV7-2	TRBJ1-6	-	CASSGPDSPLHF	TGTGCCAGCAGCGGTCCGGATTCACCCCTCCACTTT
-	TRBV27	TRBJ2-1	TRBD2	CASSSQTSGAYNEQFF	TGTGCCAGCAGTTCCCAAACTAGCGGGGCTTACAATGAGCAGTTCTTC
-	TRBV7-9	TRBJ2-5	-	CASSLGHRETETQYF	TGTGCCAGCAGCTTAGGTCACAGGGAAACTGAGACCCAGTACTTC
-	TRBV5-8	TRBJ1-5	-	CASSMYAGYQPQHF	TGTGCCAGCAGCATGTACGCGGGATATCAGCCCCAGCATTTT
few	TRBV2	TRBJ2-3	TRBD2	CASRTSGGLDTQYF	TGTGCCAGCCGGACTAGCGGGGGGCTGGATACGCAGTATTTT
-	TRBV19	TRBJ1-6	TRBD1	CASRDPGQGPLNSPLHF	TGTGCCAGTAGGGATCCGGGACAGGGGCCCCTCAATTCACCCCTCCACTTT
-	TRBV4-3	TRBJ2-7	TRBD1	CASSKSPGTGEYEQYF	TGCGCCAGCAGCAAAAGCCCAGGGACAGGGGAGTACGAGCAGTACTTC
-	TRBV7-3	TRBJ1-1	-	CASSLLSNTEAFF	TGTGCCAGCAGCCTCCTCTCGAACACTGAAGCTTTCTTT
-	TRBV11-3	TRBJ2-3	TRBD2	CASSLGGGDYRTDTQYF	TGTGCCAGCAGCCTAGGCGGGGGGGACTATCGCACAGATACGCAGTATTTT
-	TRBV27	TRBJ1-6	TRBD1	CASSLGQEDSPLHF	TGTGCCAGCAGCCTGGGACAGGAAGATTCACCCCTCCACTTT
-	TRBV5-4	TRBJ2-7	-	CASSFQGSYEQYF	TGTGCCAGCAGCTTCCAGGGTTCCTACGAGCAGTACTTC
-	TRBV28	TRBJ2-3	-	CASSFFPGLPTDTQYF	TGTGCCAGCAGTTTTTTTCCGGGACTTCCCACAGATACGCAGTATTTT
-	TRBV6-5	TRBJ2-1	TRBD1	CASIGTGLGEQFF	TGTGCCAGCATCGGGACAGGTTTAGGTGAGCAGTTCTTC
-	TRBV7-6	TRBJ2-1	TRBD2	CASSLVASGYNEQFF	TGTGCCAGCAGCTTAGTGGCTAGCGGTTACAATGAGCAGTTCTTC